This T cell receptor (beta chain) comes out of a study of memory CD4+ T cells and cytomegalovirus serostatus. Looking at the study overall: This sample comes from healthy Belgian adults, fewer than 10 CMV seropositive, some 22 seronegative. Whole-study results and caveats: Repertoires predicted CMV serostatus with median bootstrapped AUC of approximately 0.94.

V lost 2 bases to trimming and J lost 6 bases, with 10 bases between them. The CDR3 loop spans 13 amino acids. Germline CDR1 MDHEN, CDR2 SYDVKM. Single viable CD3+CD4+CD8-CD45RO+ cells were sorted as the memory CD4+ T cells. Comment on this clone: Its antigen remains unidentified.

In the authors' methods: Out-of-frame sequences were removed, leaving roughly 2.1 million distinct TCRbeta sequences. Clones were sequenced by immunoSEQ multiplex PCR, and TCRdb holds only the in-frame ones, with some missing. For V, J and clone size, that table is used; D and trimming come from the DNA. The sample has 45,000 to 70,000 clones; approximately 86% are singletons. This receptor was identified in an adult in good health and CMV-seronegative. Some clones in this sample may be carry-over from other donors' samples. The source material was memory CD4+ T cells from blood. J is TRBJ1-1 and V is TRBV28, with D possibly matching TRBD1 (5 bases). CDR3 bases: TGTGCCAGCAGTTTAAAGCAGGGCGCTGAAGCTTTCTTT. Its protein product is CASSLKQGAEAFF.